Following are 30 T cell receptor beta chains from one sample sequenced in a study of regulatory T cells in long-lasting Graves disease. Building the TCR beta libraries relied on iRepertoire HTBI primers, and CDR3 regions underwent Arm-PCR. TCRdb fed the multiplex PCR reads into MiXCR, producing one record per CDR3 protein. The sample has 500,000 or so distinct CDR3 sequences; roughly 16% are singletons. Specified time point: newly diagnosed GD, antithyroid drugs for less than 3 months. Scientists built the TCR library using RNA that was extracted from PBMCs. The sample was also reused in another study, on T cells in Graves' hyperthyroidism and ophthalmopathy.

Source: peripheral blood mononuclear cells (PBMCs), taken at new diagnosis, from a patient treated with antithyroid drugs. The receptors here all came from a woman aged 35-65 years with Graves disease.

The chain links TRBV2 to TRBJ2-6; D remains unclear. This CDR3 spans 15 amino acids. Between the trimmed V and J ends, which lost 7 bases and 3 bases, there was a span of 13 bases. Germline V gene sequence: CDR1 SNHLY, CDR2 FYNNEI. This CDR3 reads CASKREGYGANVLTF. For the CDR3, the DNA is TGTGCCAGCAAAAGGGAAGGGTATGGGGCCAACGTCCTGACTTTC.

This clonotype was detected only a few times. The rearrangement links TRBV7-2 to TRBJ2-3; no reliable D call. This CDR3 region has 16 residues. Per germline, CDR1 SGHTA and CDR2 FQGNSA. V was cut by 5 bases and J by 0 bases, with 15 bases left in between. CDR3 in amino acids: CASSRKQRQSTDTQYF. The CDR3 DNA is TGTGCCAGCAGCAGGAAACAGAGACAAAGCACAGATACGCAGTATTTT.

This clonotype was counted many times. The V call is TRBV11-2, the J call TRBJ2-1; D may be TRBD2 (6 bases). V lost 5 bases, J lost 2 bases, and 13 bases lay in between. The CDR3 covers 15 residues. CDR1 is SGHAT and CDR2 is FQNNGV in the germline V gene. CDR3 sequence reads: CASSRPGETYNEQFF. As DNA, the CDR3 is TGTGCCAGCAGCCGCCCGGGGGAGACCTACAATGAGCAGTTCTTC.

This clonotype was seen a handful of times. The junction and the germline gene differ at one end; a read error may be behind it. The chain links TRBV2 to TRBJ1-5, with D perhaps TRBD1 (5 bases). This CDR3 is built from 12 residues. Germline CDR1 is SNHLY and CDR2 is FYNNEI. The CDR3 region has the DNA TGTGCCATCAGGGCAGGCAACCAGCCCCAGCATTTT. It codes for CAIRAGNQPQHF.

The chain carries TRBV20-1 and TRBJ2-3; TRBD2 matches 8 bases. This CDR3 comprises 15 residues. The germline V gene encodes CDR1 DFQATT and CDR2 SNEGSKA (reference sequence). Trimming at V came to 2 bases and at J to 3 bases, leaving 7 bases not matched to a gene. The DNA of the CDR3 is TGCAGTGCTAGAACGCGGGGGGCACCAACAGATACGCAGTATTTT. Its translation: CSARTRGAPTDTQYF.

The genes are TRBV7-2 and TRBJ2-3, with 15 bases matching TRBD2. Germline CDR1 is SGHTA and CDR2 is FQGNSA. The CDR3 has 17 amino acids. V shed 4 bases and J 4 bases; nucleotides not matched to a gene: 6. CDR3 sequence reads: CASSSGLAGGPADTQYF. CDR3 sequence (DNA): TGTGCCAGCAGCTCAGGACTAGCGGGGGGGCCCGCAGATACGCAGTATTTT.

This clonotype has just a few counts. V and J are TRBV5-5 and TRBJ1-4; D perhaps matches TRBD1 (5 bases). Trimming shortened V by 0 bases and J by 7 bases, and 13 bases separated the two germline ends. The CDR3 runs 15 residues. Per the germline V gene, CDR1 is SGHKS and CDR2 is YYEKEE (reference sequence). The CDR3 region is CASSLESGLGEKLFF. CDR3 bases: TGTGCCAGCAGCTTGGAATCAGGGTTAGGTGAAAAACTGTTTTTT.

The chain's CDR3 is CASSQSYYRGAGANVLTF. The CDR3 DNA reads as TGTGCCAGCAGTCAATCTTATTACAGGGGAGCTGGGGCCAACGTCCTGACTTTC. The chain is built from TRBV6-1 and TRBJ2-6; the match to TRBD1 covers 7 bases. This CDR3 is built from 18 residues. Trimming removed 5 bases from V and 2 bases from J; junction bases left unmatched: 12. Germline CDR1 and CDR2: MNHNS and SASEGT.

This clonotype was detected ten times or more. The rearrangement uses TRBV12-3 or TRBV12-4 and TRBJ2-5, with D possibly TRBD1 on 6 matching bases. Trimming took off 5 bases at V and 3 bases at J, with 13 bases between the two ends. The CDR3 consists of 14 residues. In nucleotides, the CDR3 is TGTGCCAGCAGTCCGGGACACGAGGAAGAGACCCAGTACTTC. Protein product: CASSPGHEEETQYF.

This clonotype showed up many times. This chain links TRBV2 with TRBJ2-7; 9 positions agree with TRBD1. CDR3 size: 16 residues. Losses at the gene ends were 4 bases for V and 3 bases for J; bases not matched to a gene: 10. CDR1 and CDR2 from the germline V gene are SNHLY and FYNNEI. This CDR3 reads CASSVGDRGKFYEQYF. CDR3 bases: TGTGCCAGCAGTGTCGGTGACAGGGGGAAATTCTACGAGCAGTACTTC. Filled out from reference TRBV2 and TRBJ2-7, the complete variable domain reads EPEVTQTPSHQVTQMGQEVILRCVPISNHLYFYWYRQILGQKVEFLVSFYNNEISEKSEIFDDQFSVERPDGSNFTLKIRSTKLEDSAMYFCASSVGDRGKFYEQYFGPGTRLTVT.

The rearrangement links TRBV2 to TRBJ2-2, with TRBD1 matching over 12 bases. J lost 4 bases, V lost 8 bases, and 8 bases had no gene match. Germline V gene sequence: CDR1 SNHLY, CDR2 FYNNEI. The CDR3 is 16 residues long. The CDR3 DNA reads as TGTGCCAGCGGGGGACAGGGGGCCGGTATCACCGGGGAGCTGTTTTTT. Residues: CASGGQGAGITGELFF.

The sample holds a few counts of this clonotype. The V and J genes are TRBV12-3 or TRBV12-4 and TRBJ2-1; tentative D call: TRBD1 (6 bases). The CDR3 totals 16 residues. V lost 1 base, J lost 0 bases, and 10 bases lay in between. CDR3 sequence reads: CASSLGGPSSYNEQFF. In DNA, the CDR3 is TGTGCCAGCAGTTTAGGGGGGCCCAGCTCCTACAATGAGCAGTTCTTC.

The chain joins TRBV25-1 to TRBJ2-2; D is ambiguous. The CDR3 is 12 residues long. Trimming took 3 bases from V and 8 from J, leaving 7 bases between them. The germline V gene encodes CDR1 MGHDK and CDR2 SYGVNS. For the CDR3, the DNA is TGTGCCAGCAGTGACTTTCATGGGGAGCTGTTTTTT. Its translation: CASSDFHGELFF.

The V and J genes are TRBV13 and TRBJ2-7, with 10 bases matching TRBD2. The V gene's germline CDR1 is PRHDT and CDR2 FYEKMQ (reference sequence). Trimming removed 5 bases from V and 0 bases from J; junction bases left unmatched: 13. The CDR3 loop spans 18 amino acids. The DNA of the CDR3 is TGTGCCAGCAGCCAGGGGGCTAGCGGGGGCCCGAGCTCCTACGAGCAGTACTTC. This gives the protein CASSQGASGGPSSYEQYF.

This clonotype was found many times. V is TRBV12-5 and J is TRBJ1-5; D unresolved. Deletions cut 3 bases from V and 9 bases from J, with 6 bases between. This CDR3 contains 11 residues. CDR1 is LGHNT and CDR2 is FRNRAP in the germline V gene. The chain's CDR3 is CASGFVGPQHF. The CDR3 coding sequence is TGTGCTAGTGGTTTCGTGGGGCCCCAGCATTTT. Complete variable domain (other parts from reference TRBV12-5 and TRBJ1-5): DARVTQTPRHKVTEMGQEVTMRCQPILGHNTVFWYRQTMMQGLELLAYFRNRAPLDDSGMPKDRFSAEMPDATLATLKIQPSEPRDSAVYFCASGFVGPQHFGDGTRLSIL.

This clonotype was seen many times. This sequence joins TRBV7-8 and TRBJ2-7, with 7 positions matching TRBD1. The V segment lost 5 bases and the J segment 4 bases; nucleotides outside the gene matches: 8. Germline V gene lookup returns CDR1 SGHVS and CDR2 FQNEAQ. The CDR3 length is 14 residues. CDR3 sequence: CASSPRDSNYEQYF. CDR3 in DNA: TGTGCCAGCAGCCCCCGGGACAGTAATTACGAGCAGTACTTC.

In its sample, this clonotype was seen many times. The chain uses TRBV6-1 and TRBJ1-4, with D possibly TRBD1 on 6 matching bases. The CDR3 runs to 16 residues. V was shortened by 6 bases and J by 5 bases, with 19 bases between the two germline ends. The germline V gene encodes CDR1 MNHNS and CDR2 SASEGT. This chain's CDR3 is CASRSLPDRRNEKLFF. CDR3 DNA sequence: TGTGCCAGCAGATCGCTCCCCGACAGGAGGAATGAAAAACTGTTTTTT.

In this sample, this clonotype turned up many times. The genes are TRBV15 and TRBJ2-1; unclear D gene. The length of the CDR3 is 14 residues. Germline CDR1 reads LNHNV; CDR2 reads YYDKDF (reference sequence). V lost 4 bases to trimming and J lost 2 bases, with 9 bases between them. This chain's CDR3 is CATSKEGTYNEQFF. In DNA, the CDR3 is TGTGCCACCAGCAAGGAAGGGACCTACAATGAGCAGTTCTTC.

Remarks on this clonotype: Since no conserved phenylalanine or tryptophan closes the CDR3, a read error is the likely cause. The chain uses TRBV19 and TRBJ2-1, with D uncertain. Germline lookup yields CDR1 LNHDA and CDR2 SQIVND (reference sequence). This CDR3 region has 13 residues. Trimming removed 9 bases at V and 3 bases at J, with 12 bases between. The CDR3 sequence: CASAQALYNEQFL. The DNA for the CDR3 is TGTGCCAGCGCCCAGGCCCTCTACAATGAGCAGTTCCTC.

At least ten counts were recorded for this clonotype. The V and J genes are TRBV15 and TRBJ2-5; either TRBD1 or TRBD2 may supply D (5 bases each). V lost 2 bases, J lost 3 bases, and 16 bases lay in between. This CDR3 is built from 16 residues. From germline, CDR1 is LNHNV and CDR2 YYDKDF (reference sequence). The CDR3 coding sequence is TGTGCCACCAGCAGATACGACGGGACGGGCGAAGAGACCCAGTACTTC. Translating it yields CATSRYDGTGEETQYF.

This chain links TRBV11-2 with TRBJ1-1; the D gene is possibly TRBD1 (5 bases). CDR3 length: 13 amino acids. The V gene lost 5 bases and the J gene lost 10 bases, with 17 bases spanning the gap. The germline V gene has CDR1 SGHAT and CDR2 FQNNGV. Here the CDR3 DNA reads TGTGCCAGCAGCCGCGACAGCCCTTCGGGAGCTTTCTTT. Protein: CASSRDSPSGAFF.

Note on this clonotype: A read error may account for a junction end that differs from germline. As DNA, the CDR3 is TGTGCTAGCAGCCCCGGGACAGGGGGATTTTCAGATACGCAGTATTTT. It yields the protein CASSPGTGGFSDTQYF. The gene calls are TRBV7-7 and TRBJ2-3; TRBD1 matches 11 bases. Germline CDR1 is SSHAT and CDR2 is FNYEAQ (reference sequence). CDR3 length: 16 amino acids.

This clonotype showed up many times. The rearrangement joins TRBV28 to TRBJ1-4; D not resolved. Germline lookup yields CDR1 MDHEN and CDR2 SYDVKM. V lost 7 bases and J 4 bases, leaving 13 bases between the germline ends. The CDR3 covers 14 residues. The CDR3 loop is CASKEFSNNEKLFF. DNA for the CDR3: TGTGCCAGCAAAGAGTTCAGTAATAATGAAAAACTGTTTTTT.

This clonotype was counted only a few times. The CDR3 region has the DNA TGTGCCAGCAGCCCCGCGGCAGATGGCTACACCTTC. Residues: CASSPAADGYTF. The chain is built from TRBV7-9 and TRBJ1-2; D remains unclear. Per germline, CDR1 SEHNR and CDR2 FQNEAQ (reference sequence). CDR3 size: 12 residues. The ends were cut back, 5 bases at V and 6 bases at J, with 10 bases in the middle.

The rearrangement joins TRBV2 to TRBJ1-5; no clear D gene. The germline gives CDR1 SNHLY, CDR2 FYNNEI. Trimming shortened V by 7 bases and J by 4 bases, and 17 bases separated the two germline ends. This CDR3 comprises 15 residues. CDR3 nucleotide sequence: TGTGCCAGCACTTTAGGAAATTCAGGAAATCAGCCCCAGCATTTT. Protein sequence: CASTLGNSGNQPQHF.

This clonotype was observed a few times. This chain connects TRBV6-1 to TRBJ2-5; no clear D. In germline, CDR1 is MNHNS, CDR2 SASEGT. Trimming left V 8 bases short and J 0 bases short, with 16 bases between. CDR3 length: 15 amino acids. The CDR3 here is CASSQEGRHQETQYF. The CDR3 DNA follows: TGTGCCAGCTCTCAGGAAGGACGGCACCAAGAGACCCAGTACTTC.

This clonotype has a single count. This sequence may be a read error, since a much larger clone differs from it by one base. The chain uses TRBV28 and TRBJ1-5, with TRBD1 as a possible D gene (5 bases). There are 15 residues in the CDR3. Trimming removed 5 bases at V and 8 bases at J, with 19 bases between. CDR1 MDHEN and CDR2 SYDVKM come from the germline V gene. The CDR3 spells CASSPRGRSLEPQHF. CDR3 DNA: TGTGCCAGCAGTCCCCGGGGCAGGTCCTTGGAGCCCCAGCATTTT.

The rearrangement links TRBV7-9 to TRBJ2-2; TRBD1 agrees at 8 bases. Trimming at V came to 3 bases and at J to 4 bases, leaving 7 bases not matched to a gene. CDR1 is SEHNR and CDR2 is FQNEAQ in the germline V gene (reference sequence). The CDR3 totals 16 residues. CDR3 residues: CASSLTGEWGTGELFF. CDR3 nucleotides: TGTGCCAGCAGCTTGACAGGGGAATGGGGCACCGGGGAGCTGTTTTTT.

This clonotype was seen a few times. The CDR3 bases are TGCAGCGTTGCCGGCGGTTCCTACGAGCAGTACTTC. Its protein product is CSVAGGSYEQYF. This chain links TRBV29-1 with TRBJ2-7; D gene uncertain. The CDR3 covers 12 residues. CDR1 is SQVTM and CDR2 is ANQGSEA in the germline V gene. V was clipped by 4 bases and J by 1 base, with 8 bases between them.

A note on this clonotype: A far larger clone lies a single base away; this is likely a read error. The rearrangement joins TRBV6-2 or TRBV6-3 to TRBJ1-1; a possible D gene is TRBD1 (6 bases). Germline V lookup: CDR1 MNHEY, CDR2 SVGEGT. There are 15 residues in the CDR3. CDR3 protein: CASSSPGFWDTEALF. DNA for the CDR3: TGTGCCAGCAGTAGTCCGGGGTTTTGGGACACTGAAGCTCTCTTT.